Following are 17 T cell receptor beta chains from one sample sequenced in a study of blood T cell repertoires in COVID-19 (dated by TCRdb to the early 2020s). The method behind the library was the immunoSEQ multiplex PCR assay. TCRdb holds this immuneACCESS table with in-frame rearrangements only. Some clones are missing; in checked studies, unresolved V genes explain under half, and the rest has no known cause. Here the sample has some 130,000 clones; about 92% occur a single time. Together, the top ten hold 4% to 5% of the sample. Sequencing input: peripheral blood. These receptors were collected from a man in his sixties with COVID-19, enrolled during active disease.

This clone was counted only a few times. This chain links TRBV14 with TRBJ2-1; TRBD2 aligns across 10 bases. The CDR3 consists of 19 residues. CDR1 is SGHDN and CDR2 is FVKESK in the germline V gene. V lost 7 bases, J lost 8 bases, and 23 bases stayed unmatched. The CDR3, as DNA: TGTGCCAGCATCAACCCCGGTCTAGCGGGAGATAGGGGGTTCGATGAGCAGTTCTTC. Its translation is CASINPGLAGDRGFDEQFF.

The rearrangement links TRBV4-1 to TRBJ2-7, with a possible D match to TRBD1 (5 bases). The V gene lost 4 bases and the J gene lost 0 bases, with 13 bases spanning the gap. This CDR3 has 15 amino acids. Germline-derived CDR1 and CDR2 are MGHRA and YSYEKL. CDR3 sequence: CASSLVGAGSYEQYF. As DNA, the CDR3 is TGCGCCAGCAGCCTCGTAGGGGCAGGCTCCTACGAGCAGTACTTC.

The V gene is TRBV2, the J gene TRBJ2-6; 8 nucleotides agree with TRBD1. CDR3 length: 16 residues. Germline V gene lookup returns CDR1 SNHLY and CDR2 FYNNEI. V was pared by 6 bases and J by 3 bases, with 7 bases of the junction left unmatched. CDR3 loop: CASSQGAPGGANVLTF. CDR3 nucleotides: TGTGCCAGCAGCCAGGGGGCGCCGGGTGGGGCCAACGTCCTGACTTTC.

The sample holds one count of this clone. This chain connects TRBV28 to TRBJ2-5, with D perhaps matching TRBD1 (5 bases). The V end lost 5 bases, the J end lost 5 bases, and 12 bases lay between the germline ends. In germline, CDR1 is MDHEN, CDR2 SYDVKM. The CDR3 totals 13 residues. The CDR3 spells CASSPGSLETQYF. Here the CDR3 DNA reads TGTGCCAGCAGTCCAGGGTCCTTGGAGACCCAGTACTTC.

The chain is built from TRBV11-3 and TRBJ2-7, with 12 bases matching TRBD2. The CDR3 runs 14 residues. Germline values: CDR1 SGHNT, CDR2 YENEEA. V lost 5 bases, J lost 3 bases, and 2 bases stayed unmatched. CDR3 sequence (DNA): TGTGCCAGCAGCCCGACTAGCGGGAGCTACGAGCAGTACTTC. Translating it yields CASSPTSGSYEQYF.

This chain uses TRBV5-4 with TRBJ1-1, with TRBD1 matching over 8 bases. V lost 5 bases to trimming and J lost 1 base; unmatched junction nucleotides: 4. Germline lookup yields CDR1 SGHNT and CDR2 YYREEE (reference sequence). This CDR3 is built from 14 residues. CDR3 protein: CASSIGQGNTEAFF. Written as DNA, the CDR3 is TGTGCCAGCAGTATTGGACAGGGGAACACTGAAGCTTTCTTT.

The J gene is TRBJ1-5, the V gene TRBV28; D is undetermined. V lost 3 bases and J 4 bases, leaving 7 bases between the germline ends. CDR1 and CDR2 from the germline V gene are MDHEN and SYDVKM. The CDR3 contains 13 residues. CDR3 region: CASSFGGNQPQHF. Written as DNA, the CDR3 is TGTGCCAGCAGTTTCGGCGGAAATCAGCCCCAGCATTTT.

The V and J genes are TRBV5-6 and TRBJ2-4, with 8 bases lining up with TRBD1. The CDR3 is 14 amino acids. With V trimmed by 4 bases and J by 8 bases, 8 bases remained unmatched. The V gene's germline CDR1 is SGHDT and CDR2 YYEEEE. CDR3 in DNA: TGTGCCAGCAGCCCCCAGGGGGCATTGGACATTCAGTACTTC. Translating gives CASSPQGALDIQYF.

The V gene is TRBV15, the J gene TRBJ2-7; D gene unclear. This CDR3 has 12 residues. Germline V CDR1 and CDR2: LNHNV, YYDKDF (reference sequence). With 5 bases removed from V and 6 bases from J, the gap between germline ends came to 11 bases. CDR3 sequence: CATSAKLGEQYF. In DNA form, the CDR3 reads TGTGCCACCAGCGCCAAGCTTGGCGAGCAGTACTTC.

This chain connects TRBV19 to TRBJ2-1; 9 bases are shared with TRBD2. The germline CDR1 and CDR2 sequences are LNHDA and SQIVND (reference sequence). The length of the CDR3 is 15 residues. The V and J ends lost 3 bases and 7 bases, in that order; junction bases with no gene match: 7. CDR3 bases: TGTGCCAGTAGTATCGGCGGGAGGGCACGAAATGAGCAGTTCTTC. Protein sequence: CASSIGGRARNEQFF. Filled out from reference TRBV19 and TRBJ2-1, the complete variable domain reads DGGITQSPKYLFRKEGQNVTLSCEQNLNHDAMYWYRQDPGQGLRLIYYSQIVNDFQKGDIAEGYSVSREKKESFPLTVTSAQKNPTAFYLCASSIGGRARNEQFFGPGTRLTVL.

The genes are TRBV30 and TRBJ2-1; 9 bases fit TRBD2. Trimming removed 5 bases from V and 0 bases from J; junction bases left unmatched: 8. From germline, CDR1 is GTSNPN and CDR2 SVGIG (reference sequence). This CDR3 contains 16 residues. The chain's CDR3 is CAWSLGAGGSYNEQFF. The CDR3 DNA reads TGTGCCTGGTCCCTGGGAGCGGGAGGCTCCTACAATGAGCAGTTCTTC.

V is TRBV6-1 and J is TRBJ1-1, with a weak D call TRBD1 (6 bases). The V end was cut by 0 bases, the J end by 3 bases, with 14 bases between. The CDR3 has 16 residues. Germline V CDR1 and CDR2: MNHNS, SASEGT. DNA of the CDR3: TGTGCCAGCAGTGAAGCGGGGGCCAGGGCGGACACTGAAGCTTTCTTT. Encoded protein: CASSEAGARADTEAFF.

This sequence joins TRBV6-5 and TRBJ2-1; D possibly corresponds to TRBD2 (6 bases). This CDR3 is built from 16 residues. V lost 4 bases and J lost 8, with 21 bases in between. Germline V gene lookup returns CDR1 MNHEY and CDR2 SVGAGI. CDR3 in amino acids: CASSSRGLQDRDEQFF. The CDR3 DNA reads TGTGCCAGCAGTTCCCGGGGACTCCAGGATAGAGATGAGCAGTTCTTC.

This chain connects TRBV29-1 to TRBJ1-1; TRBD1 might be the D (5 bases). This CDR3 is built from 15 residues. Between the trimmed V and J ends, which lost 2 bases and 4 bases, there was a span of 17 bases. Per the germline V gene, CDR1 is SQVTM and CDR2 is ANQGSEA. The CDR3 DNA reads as TGCAGCGTTGAAAGGGCAGGGTCGAGATTCACTGAAGCTTTCTTT. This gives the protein CSVERAGSRFTEAFF.

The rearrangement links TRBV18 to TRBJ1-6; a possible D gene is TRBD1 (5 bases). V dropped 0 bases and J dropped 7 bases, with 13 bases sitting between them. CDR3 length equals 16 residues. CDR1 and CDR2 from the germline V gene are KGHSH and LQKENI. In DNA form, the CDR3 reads TGTGCCAGCTCACCACCGCCCGGACAAAAAAATTCACCCCTCCACTTT. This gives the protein CASSPPPGQKNSPLHF.

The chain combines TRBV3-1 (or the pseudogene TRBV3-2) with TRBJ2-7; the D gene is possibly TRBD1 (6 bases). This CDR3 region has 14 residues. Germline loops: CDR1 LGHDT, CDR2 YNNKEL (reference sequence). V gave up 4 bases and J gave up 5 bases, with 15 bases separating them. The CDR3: CASSLADRIHEQYF. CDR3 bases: TGTGCCAGCAGCCTTGCCGACAGGATCCACGAGCAGTACTTC.

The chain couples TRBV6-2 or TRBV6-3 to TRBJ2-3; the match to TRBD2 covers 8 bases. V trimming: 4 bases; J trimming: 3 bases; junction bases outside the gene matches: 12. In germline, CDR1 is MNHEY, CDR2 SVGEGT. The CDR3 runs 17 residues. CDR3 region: CASSFLAGRGSTDTQYF. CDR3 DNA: TGTGCCAGCAGTTTCTTAGCGGGACGGGGATCGACAGATACGCAGTATTTT.